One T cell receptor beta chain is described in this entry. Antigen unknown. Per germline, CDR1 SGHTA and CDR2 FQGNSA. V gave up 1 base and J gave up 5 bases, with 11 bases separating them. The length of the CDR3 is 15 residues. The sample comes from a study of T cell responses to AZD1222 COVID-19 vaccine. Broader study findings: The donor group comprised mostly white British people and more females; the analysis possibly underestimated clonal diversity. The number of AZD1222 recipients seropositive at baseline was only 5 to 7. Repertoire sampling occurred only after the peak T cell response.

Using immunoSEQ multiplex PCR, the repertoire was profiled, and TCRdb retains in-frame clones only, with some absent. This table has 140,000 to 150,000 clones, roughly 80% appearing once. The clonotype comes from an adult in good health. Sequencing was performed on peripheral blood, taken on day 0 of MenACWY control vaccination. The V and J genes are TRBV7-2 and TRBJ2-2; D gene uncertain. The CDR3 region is CASSLDGRRTGELFF. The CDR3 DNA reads TGTGCCAGCAGCTTAGATGGGCGCCGGACCGGGGAGCTGTTTTTT. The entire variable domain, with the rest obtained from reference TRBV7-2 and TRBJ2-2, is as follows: GAGVSQSPSNKVTEKGKDVELRCDPISGHTALYWYRQSLGQGLEFLIYFQGNSAPDKSGLPSDRFSAERTGGSVSTLTIQRTQQEDSAVYLCASSLDGRRTGELFFGEGSRLTVL.